The source of this T cell receptor (beta chain) is a study of T cell repertoires in cytomegalovirus infection. Background on the study: CMV infection plus the matching HLA type was flagged by public TCR beta signatures. Overall study results and limits: The ex vivo response showed dominance by HLA-C-restricted CMV-specific TCR beta clonotypes. Cumulative public TCR beta family frequency identified carriers of CMV plus the relevant HLA.

MiXCR was run by TCRdb on the reads, yielding one entry per CDR3 protein. The data contain more than 500,000 distinct CDR3 sequences, 16% of them singletons. This clonotype has a count of ten or more. No antigen is known for it. The sequenced sample consisted of CD8+ T cells from PBMCs. This TCR was recovered from a human donor in good health (CMV status not recorded). Some clones in this sample may be carry-over from other donors' samples.

CDR3 DNA sequence: TGTGCCATCAGTGATGGCGGGAGCGGATACAATGAGCAGTTCTTC. Amino acids: CAISDGGSGYNEQFF. The chain recombines TRBV10-3 with TRBJ2-1, with 7 positions matching TRBD2. Germline V gene data show CDR1 as ENHRY and CDR2 as SYGVKD. This CDR3 spans 15 amino acids. Germline trimming cut 3 bases from V and 4 bases from J; bases unmatched to any gene: 6.